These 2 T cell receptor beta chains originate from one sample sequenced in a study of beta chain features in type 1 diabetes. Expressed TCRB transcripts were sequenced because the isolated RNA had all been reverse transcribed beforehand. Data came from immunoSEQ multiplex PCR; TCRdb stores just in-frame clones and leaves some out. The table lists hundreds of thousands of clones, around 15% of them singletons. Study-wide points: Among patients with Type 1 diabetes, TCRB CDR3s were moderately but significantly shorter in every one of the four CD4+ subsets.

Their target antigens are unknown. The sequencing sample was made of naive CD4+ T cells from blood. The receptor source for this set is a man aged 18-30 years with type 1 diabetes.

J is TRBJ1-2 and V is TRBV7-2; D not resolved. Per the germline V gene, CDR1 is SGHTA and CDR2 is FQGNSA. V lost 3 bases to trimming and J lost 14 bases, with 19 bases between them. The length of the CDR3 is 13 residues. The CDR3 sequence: CASSFLSATSSTF. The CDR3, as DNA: TGTGCCAGCAGCTTTTTGTCGGCGACTTCTAGTACCTTC. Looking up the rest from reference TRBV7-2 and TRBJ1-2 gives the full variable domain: GAGVSQSPSNKVTEKGKDVELRCDPISGHTALYWYRQSLGQGLEFLIYFQGNSAPDKSGLPSDRFSAERTGGSVSTLTIQRTQQEDSAVYLCASSFLSATSSTFGSGTRLTVV.

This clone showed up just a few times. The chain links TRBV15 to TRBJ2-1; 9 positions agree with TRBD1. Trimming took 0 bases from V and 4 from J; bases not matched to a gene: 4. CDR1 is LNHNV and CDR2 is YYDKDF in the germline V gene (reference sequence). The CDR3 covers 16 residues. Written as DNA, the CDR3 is TGTGCCACCAGCAGAGAAGGGACAGGGTTTTACAATGAGCAGTTCTTC. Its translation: CATSREGTGFYNEQFF.